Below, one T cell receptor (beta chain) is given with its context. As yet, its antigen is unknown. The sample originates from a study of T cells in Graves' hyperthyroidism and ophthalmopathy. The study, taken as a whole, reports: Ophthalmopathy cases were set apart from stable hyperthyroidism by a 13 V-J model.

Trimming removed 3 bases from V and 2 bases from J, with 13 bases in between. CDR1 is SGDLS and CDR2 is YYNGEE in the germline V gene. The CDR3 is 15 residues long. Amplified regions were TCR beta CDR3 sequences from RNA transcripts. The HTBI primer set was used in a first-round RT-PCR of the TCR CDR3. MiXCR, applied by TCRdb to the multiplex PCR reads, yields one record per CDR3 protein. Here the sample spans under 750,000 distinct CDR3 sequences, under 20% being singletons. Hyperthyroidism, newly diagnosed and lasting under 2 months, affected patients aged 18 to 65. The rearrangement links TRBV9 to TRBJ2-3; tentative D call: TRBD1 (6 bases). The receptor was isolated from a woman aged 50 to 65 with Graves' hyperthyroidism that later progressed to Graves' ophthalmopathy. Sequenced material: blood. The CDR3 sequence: CASSAGQTFTDTQYF. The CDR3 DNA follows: TGTGCCAGCAGCGCCGGACAGACCTTCACAGATACGCAGTATTTT.